These 27 T cell receptor beta chains were all obtained from the same sample, sequenced in a study of blood T cell repertoires in COVID-19. The assay was immunoSEQ multiplex PCR, and TCRdb's table has in-frame clones only and misses some. The top ten clones hold around 2% of a sample with roughly 150,000 clones, more than 80% of them seen once. Material: peripheral blood. The receptors derive from a woman aged 60 to 75 with COVID-19, enrolled during active disease.

This clone showed up just once. This rearrangement joins TRBV12-5 to TRBJ1-1; D unclear. CDR1 is LGHNT and CDR2 is FRNRAP in the germline V gene. The CDR3 sequence is 13 residues long. V was cut by 10 bases and J by 1 base, with 13 bases left in between. This CDR3 reads CATRREENTEAFF. CDR3 sequence (DNA): TGTGCTACCAGGAGGGAAGAGAACACTGAAGCTTTCTTT.

This rearrangement joins TRBV30 to TRBJ1-1; maybe TRBD1 (5 bases). The V gene's germline CDR1 is GTSNPN and CDR2 SVGIG (reference sequence). The CDR3 has 13 amino acids. Trimming removed 3 bases at V and 1 base at J, with 9 bases between. In DNA form, the CDR3 reads TGTGCCTGGAGCGCGGGACGGAACACTGAAGCTTTCTTT. Amino acid sequence: CAWSAGRNTEAFF.

The chain employs TRBV7-9 and TRBJ1-3, with 10 bases matching TRBD1. Germline lookup yields CDR1 SEHNR and CDR2 FQNEAQ (reference sequence). The CDR3 is made up of 16 amino acids. V lost 2 bases to trimming and J lost 3 bases; unmatched junction nucleotides: 4. In DNA form, the CDR3 reads TGTGCCAGCAGCTTATGGACAGGGGGTATTGGAAACACCATATATTTT. This gives the protein CASSLWTGGIGNTIYF.

V is TRBV18 and J is TRBJ2-3, with D possibly being TRBD2 (6 bases). The CDR3 covers 15 residues. Germline CDR1 and CDR2: KGHSH and LQKENI. V shed 0 bases and J shed 0 bases, with 7 bases lying between them. The CDR3, as DNA: TGTGCCAGCTCACCACCAGGGACTAGCACAGATACGCAGTATTTT. This gives the protein CASSPPGTSTDTQYF.

The sample holds a few counts of this clone. The same CDR3 also results from other DNA sequences found in this sample. The chain carries TRBV29-1 and TRBJ1-5; D not resolved. Germline V gene data show CDR1 as SQVTM and CDR2 as ANQGSEA. V was cut by 4 bases and J by 4 bases, with 11 bases left in between. This CDR3 is built from 13 residues. CDR3 sequence: CSVARGVNQPQHF. For the CDR3, the DNA is TGCAGCGTTGCTCGGGGAGTTAATCAGCCCCAGCATTTT.

The chain uses TRBV2 and TRBJ1-2; the match to TRBD1 covers 11 bases. Trimming cost V 6 bases and J 5 bases; bases outside gene matches: 5. This CDR3 has 14 amino acids. Germline V gene data show CDR1 as SNHLY and CDR2 as FYNNEI. CDR3 sequence (DNA): TGTGCCAGCAGAGGACAGGGGGCGTTTTATGGCTACACCTTC. Protein sequence: CASRGQGAFYGYTF. Combining the CDR3 with reference TRBV2 and TRBJ1-2 gives the whole variable domain EPEVTQTPSHQVTQMGQEVILRCVPISNHLYFYWYRQILGQKVEFLVSFYNNEISEKSEIFDDQFSVERPDGSNFTLKIRSTKLEDSAMYFCASRGQGAFYGYTFGSGTRLTVV.

V and J are TRBV5-1 and TRBJ2-5; 10 positions agree with TRBD2. Germline V CDR1 and CDR2: SGHRS, YFSETQ. V gave up 4 bases and J gave up 2 bases; unmatched junction bases: 11. The CDR3 length is 17 residues. The DNA for the CDR3 is TGCGCCAGCAGCGAACGAGACATAGCGGGGGGTCAAGAGACCCAGTACTTC. It yields the protein CASSERDIAGGQETQYF.

This chain connects TRBV6-2 or TRBV6-3 to TRBJ1-1, with D possibly being TRBD1 (5 bases). The CDR3 length is 14 residues. V was shortened by 0 bases and J by 6 bases, with 11 bases between the two germline ends. Germline CDR1 MNHEY, CDR2 SVGEGT. CDR3 coding DNA: TGTGCCAGCAGTTACTCGCCGGGGGACGCTGAAGCTTTCTTT. This sequence encodes CASSYSPGDAEAFF.

The rearrangement uses TRBV3-1 (or the pseudogene TRBV3-2) and TRBJ2-5, with D perhaps matching TRBD2 (7 bases). The CDR3 has 13 residues. Germline loops: CDR1 LGHDT, CDR2 YNNKEL (reference sequence). V was trimmed by 4 bases and J by 4 bases, leaving 10 bases between them. CDR3 sequence reads: CASSPGGPETQYF. DNA for the CDR3: TGTGCCAGCAGCCCGGGGGGCCCAGAGACCCAGTACTTC.

V and J are TRBV4-1 and TRBJ1-2, with D possibly TRBD1 on 5 matching bases. The CDR3 loop spans 15 amino acids. V was shortened by 1 base and J by 1 base, with 10 bases between the two germline ends. The V gene's germline CDR1 is MGHRA and CDR2 YSYEKL. The CDR3 spells CASSQVRGGNYGYTF. The CDR3 DNA is TGCGCCAGCAGCCAAGTAAGGGGCGGTAACTATGGCTACACCTTC.

The CDR3 nucleotides read TGTGCCAGCAGCCAAAACAGGAATTCACCCCTCCACTTT. Amino acid sequence: CASSQNRNSPLHF. This chain uses TRBV3-1 (or the pseudogene TRBV3-2) with TRBJ1-6, with D maybe TRBD1 (5 bases). Germline CDR1 and CDR2: LGHDT and YNNKEL (reference sequence). The CDR3 is 13 amino acids. Trimming removed 2 bases at V and 7 bases at J, with 6 bases between.

The chain links TRBV14 to TRBJ2-1, with 7 bases lining up with TRBD2. V was clipped by 3 bases and J by 2 bases; unmatched bases: 4. The germline V gene has CDR1 SGHDN and CDR2 FVKESK. The CDR3 length is 15 residues. CDR3 region: CASSQFGTTYNEQFF. As DNA, the CDR3 is TGTGCCAGCAGCCAGTTTGGGACTACCTACAATGAGCAGTTCTTC. Together with reference TRBV14 and TRBJ2-1, the CDR3 gives the full variable domain: EAGVTQFPSHSVIEKGQTVTLRCDPISGHDNLYWYRRVMGKEIKFLLHFVKESKQDESGMPNNRFLAERTGGTYSTLKVQPAELEDSGVYFCASSQFGTTYNEQFFGPGTRLTVL.

This chain connects TRBV7-2 to TRBJ1-5; TRBD1 aligns across 7 bases. Trimming took 2 bases from V and 6 from J; bases not matched to a gene: 4. CDR3 length: 14 residues. Looked up from germline, CDR1 is SGHTA and CDR2 is FQGNSA. The CDR3 here is CASSLTGAPQPQHF. In nucleotides, the CDR3 is TGTGCCAGCAGCTTAACAGGGGCCCCTCAGCCCCAGCATTTT.

The chain carries TRBV7-9 and TRBJ2-3, with TRBD1 matching 9 bases. In germline, CDR1 is SEHNR, CDR2 FQNEAQ (reference sequence). The trim removed 7 bases at V and 0 bases at J, leaving 2 bases unmatched. The CDR3 consists of 14 residues. The CDR3 DNA reads as TGTGCCAGCACTGGGACAGGGAGCACAGATACGCAGTATTTT. As protein: CASTGTGSTDTQYF.

This clone occurred once. The rearrangement uses TRBV3-1 (or the pseudogene TRBV3-2) and TRBJ1-5; D gene uncertain. Germline CDR1 LGHDT, CDR2 YNNKEL (reference sequence). Trimming removed 0 bases from V and 2 bases from J, with 8 bases in between. This CDR3 is built from 15 residues. The CDR3 nucleotides read TGTGCCAGCAGCCAAGACATTAGAGGCAATCAGCCCCAGCATTTT. Translated, it gives CASSQDIRGNQPQHF.

The sample holds one count of this clone. The V and J genes are TRBV18 and TRBJ1-3; D perhaps matches TRBD1 (5 bases). The V and J ends lost 3 bases and 0 bases respectively, with 12 bases between them. Per germline, CDR1 KGHSH and CDR2 LQKENI. The CDR3 totals 16 residues. CDR3 in amino acids: CASSPRQLDSGNTIYF. As DNA, the CDR3 is TGTGCCAGCTCACCTCGACAGCTCGACTCTGGAAACACCATATATTTT.

This chain connects TRBV7-9 to TRBJ1-6; D unresolved. Per germline, CDR1 SEHNR and CDR2 FQNEAQ (reference sequence). The CDR3 covers 14 residues. V gave up 7 bases and J gave up 6 bases, with 13 bases separating them. DNA for the CDR3: TGTGCCAGCACCTCCGACACCCGTAATTCACCCCTCCACTTT. As protein: CASTSDTRNSPLHF.

The chain is built from TRBV21-1 and TRBJ2-5; TRBD1, as called in the table, went unchecked against the DNA. TRBV21-1 is given as a pseudogene. The CDR3 runs to 14 residues. The CDR3 loop reads CASSARQGGETQYF. For the CDR3, the DNA is TGTGCCAGCAGCGCCCGACAGGGGGGCGAGACCCAGTACTTC.

The chain uses TRBV10-1 and TRBJ1-3; 10 bases align to TRBD1. V lost 2 bases, J lost 1 base, and 8 bases stayed unmatched. Germline CDR1 and CDR2: WNHNN and SYGVQD (reference sequence). The CDR3 has 18 residues. CDR3 in DNA: TGCGCCAGCAGTGAGAACCAGACAGGGGGCTCATCTGGAAACACCATATATTTT. Translated: CASSENQTGGSSGNTIYF.

The rearrangement joins TRBV5-1 to TRBJ1-4; no firm D call. The CDR3 has 14 amino acids. Germline CDR1 is SGHRS and CDR2 is YFSETQ. The V end lost 3 bases, the J end lost 8 bases, and 14 bases lay between the germline ends. CDR3 coding DNA: TGCGCCAGCAGCTGGACTTCTAATGGGGAAAAACTGTTTTTT. Translated, it gives CASSWTSNGEKLFF.

CDR3 amino acids: CATSDPKGAATDTQYF. CDR3 DNA sequence: TGTGCCACCAGTGATCCGAAGGGGGCCGCCACAGATACGCAGTATTTT. This rearrangement joins TRBV24-1 to TRBJ2-3; 7 bases fit TRBD1. CDR1 is KGHDR and CDR2 is SFDVKD in the germline V gene. Unmatched junction bases numbered 7, after V lost 3 bases and J lost 2 bases. This CDR3 contains 16 residues.

This clone showed up just a few times. The CDR3 region has the DNA TGCGCCAGCAGTCAATCTCTGGTCTCACTTCCCTACGAGCAGTACTTC. Amino acids: CASSQSLVSLPYEQYF. This chain uses TRBV23-1 with TRBJ2-7, with no clear D. TRBV23-1 has ORF status, its function being uncertain. V dropped 0 bases and J dropped 2 bases, with 14 bases sitting between them. The CDR3 is 16 residues long.

The chain links TRBV9 to TRBJ2-1, with D possibly matching TRBD2 (6 bases). There are 15 residues in the CDR3. Germline CDR1 reads SGDLS; CDR2 reads YYNGEE. Trimming removed 0 bases at V and 4 bases at J, with 11 bases between. Written as DNA, the CDR3 is TGTGCCAGCAGCGTAGGCGGGGCCCTTTACAATGAGCAGTTCTTC. It is translated as CASSVGGALYNEQFF.

The V gene is TRBV7-8, the J gene TRBJ2-5; 9 bases map to TRBD1. CDR1 is SGHVS and CDR2 is FQNEAQ in the germline V gene. The CDR3 runs 15 residues. Losses at the gene ends were 4 bases for V and 5 bases for J; bases not matched to a gene: 8. Written as DNA, the CDR3 is TGTGCCAGCAGCTCGGGACAGGGAGAGTACGAGACCCAGTACTTC. Translated: CASSSGQGEYETQYF.

This rearrangement joins TRBV7-6 to TRBJ2-3, with D perhaps matching TRBD1 (6 bases). The V end was cut by 4 bases, the J end by 0 bases, with 20 bases between. CDR3 size: 18 residues. Germline CDR1 reads SGHVS; CDR2 reads FNYEAQ. The CDR3 loop is CASSSQGLRYSSTDTQYF. CDR3 DNA sequence: TGTGCCAGCAGCTCCCAGGGGTTGCGTTACAGCAGCACAGATACGCAGTATTTT.

This clone was detected only once. J is TRBJ2-2 and V is TRBV5-1; D might be TRBD2 (5 bases). CDR1 is SGHRS, CDR2 YFSETQ, per germline. The CDR3 totals 14 residues. The V and J ends lost 5 bases and 2 bases respectively, with 10 bases between them. The chain's CDR3 is CASRRGQNTGELFF. DNA of the CDR3: TGCGCCAGCAGGCGAGGGCAAAACACCGGGGAGCTGTTTTTT.

The genes are TRBV4-3 and TRBJ2-5, with D possibly being TRBD2 (5 bases). The germline V gene has CDR1 LGHNA and CDR2 YSLEER. The CDR3 has 16 amino acids. With 1 base removed from V and 6 bases from J, the gap between germline ends came to 18 bases. The CDR3: CASSQGGRQEVQTQYF. In nucleotides, the CDR3 is TGCGCCAGCAGCCAAGGCGGGCGTCAGGAGGTACAGACCCAGTACTTC.